This T cell receptor beta chain was identified in a study of cytomegalovirus exposure and HLA in healthy donors. Germline V lookup: CDR1 SGHNT, CDR2 YENEEA. The trim removed 4 bases at V and 0 bases at J, leaving 2 bases unmatched. The length of the CDR3 is 15 residues. The PCR had 60 Vbeta and 13 Jbeta primers. Sequenced by immunoSEQ multiplex PCR; TCRdb stores in-frame clones only, minus some. Of about 130,000 clones detected, 76% appear once; the ten largest clones hold about 3.1%. V gene TRBV11-3 combines with J gene TRBJ1-1, with 10 bases identical to TRBD1. The specimen was PBMCs. This TCR derives from a man between 35 and 55 years old in good health and CMV-seronegative. The CDR3 coding sequence is TGTGCCAGCAGCTCGGGACAGGGGTTGAACACTGAAGCTTTCTTT. Amino acid sequence: CASSSGQGLNTEAFF.